One sample yielded the 24 T cell receptor beta chains listed below, sequenced in a study of cytomegalovirus exposure and HLA in healthy donors. Both 60 Vbeta primers and 13 Jbeta primers went into the PCR. Clones were read by immunoSEQ multiplex PCR, and TCRdb kept only the in-frame ones, dropping some. Of 200,000 or so clones listed, more than 60% are singletons. The sample taken for sequencing was PBMCs. All receptors come from a man aged 40-55 years in good health and CMV-seronegative.

The gene calls are TRBV21-1 and TRBJ1-6; the D call in the table, TRBD1, was not verified against the DNA. TRBV21-1 is shown as a pseudogene. The CDR3 loop spans 15 amino acids. Here the CDR3 reads CASSKVGQSHSPLHF. CDR3 nucleotides: TGTGCCAGCAGCAAAGTGGGACAGAGTCATTCACCCCTCCACTTT.

CDR3 region: CASSIGQAGNTIYF. CDR3 nucleotides: TGTGCCAGCAGCATAGGACAGGCGGGAAACACCATATATTTT. The chain combines TRBV7-8 with TRBJ1-3; 7 bases are shared with TRBD1. Trimming cost V 5 bases and J 4 bases; bases outside gene matches: 5. The germline V gene encodes CDR1 SGHVS and CDR2 FQNEAQ. There are 14 residues in the CDR3.

The chain carries TRBV23-1 and TRBJ1-1, with D tentatively TRBD1 (6 bases). TRBV23-1 is annotated as an ORF whose role is uncertain. This CDR3 is built from 13 residues. The V end lost 4 bases, the J end lost 1 base, and 7 bases lay between the germline ends. The CDR3 DNA follows: TGCGCCAGCAGTCGACAGGAGAACACTGAAGCTTTCTTT. It yields the protein CASSRQENTEAFF.

The gene calls are TRBV29-1 and TRBJ1-1, with D possibly being TRBD1 (5 bases). CDR3 length equals 12 residues. Trimming pared 1 base from V and 6 bases from J, leaving 9 bases between. Looked up from germline, CDR1 is SQVTM and CDR2 is ANQGSEA. DNA of the CDR3: TGCAGCGTTGAAGGCAGGGAACCTGAAGCTTTCTTT. Protein sequence: CSVEGREPEAFF.

V usage is TRBV5-1 and J usage is TRBJ2-3, with 8 bases lining up with TRBD2. The CDR3 runs to 16 residues. V gave up 2 bases and J gave up 4 bases; unmatched junction bases: 9. Per the germline V gene, CDR1 is SGHRS and CDR2 is YFSETQ. The DNA for the CDR3 is TGCGCCAGCAGCTTCGGGTCGGGAGGGTCGGCAGATACGCAGTATTTT. Protein product: CASSFGSGGSADTQYF.

The CDR3 loop reads CASSKQGQGIYEQYF. The CDR3 DNA sequence: TGTGCCAGCTCAAAGCAGGGACAGGGGATCTACGAGCAGTACTTC. V is TRBV6-1 and J is TRBJ2-7, with TRBD1 matching over 10 bases. V shed 8 bases and J 3 bases; nucleotides not matched to a gene: 10. CDR3 length equals 15 residues. In germline, CDR1 is MNHNS, CDR2 SASEGT.

The chain uses TRBV5-6 and TRBJ2-5, with D uncertain. CDR3 length equals 13 residues. Looked up from germline, CDR1 is SGHDT and CDR2 is YYEEEE. Between the trimmed V and J ends, which lost 0 bases and 3 bases, there was a span of 6 bases. CDR3 loop: CASSLGAEETQYF. For the CDR3, the DNA is TGTGCCAGCAGCTTGGGGGCTGAAGAGACCCAGTACTTC.

J is TRBJ2-2 and V is TRBV6-1; a weak D match, TRBD1 (6 bases). Trimming pared 7 bases from V and 1 base from J, leaving 10 bases between. This CDR3 has 14 residues. Germline loops: CDR1 MNHNS, CDR2 SASEGT. The CDR3 nucleotides are TGTGCCAGCACGGGACACGGGAACACCGGGGAGCTGTTTTTT. It encodes CASTGHGNTGELFF.

This clone has only a few counts. This rearrangement joins TRBV6-5 to TRBJ1-4; TRBD1 aligns across 9 bases. V gave up 6 bases and J gave up 4 bases; unmatched junction bases: 3. The CDR3 length is 14 residues. Looked up from germline, CDR1 is MNHEY and CDR2 is SVGAGI. Here the CDR3 reads CASRSTGGNEKLFF. CDR3 DNA: TGTGCCAGCAGATCGACAGGGGGTAATGAAAAACTGTTTTTT.

The V and J genes are TRBV7-3 and TRBJ2-3; D unclear. The CDR3 length is 14 residues. CDR1 SGHTA and CDR2 FQGTGA come from the germline V gene. Trimming removed 4 bases from V and 4 bases from J, with 12 bases in between. The CDR3 DNA sequence: TGTGCCAGCAGCTCTCTGGGCCCCTCAGATACGCAGTATTTT. Protein sequence: CASSSLGPSDTQYF.

The chain recombines TRBV30 with TRBJ1-1, with TRBD1 matching 10 bases. The CDR3 totals 17 residues. The junction had 9 bases not matched to a gene; V was cut back by 1 base and J by 1 base. Germline assignment: CDR1 GTSNPN and CDR2 SVGIG (reference sequence). The CDR3 sequence: CAWSAIRQGAQNTEAFF. The CDR3, as DNA: TGTGCCTGGAGTGCGATCCGACAGGGGGCCCAGAACACTGAAGCTTTCTTT.

The V gene is TRBV4-1, the J gene TRBJ2-2, with 8 bases matching TRBD2. Germline CDR1 MGHRA, CDR2 YSYEKL. The CDR3 spans 17 residues. Trimming cost V 3 bases and J 4 bases; bases outside gene matches: 10. CDR3 sequence: CASSQGGAGGGTGELFF. The CDR3 bases are TGCGCCAGCAGCCAGGGGGGGGCGGGAGGCGGCACCGGGGAGCTGTTTTTT.

This clone was counted only a few times. The V call is TRBV5-5, the J call TRBJ1-2; D ambiguous. V was cut by 4 bases and J by 5 bases, with 18 bases left in between. The CDR3 runs 15 residues. The germline V gene has CDR1 SGHKS and CDR2 YYEKEE (reference sequence). CDR3 coding DNA: TGTGCCAGCAGCAAAAAATTCGACACAGATTATGGCTACACCTTC. Translated, it gives CASSKKFDTDYGYTF.

This clone was counted between two and nine times. CDR3 protein: CASSQAQQNSYNEQFF. The CDR3 DNA follows: TGCGCCAGCAGCCAAGCGCAACAGAATTCCTACAATGAGCAGTTCTTC. The chain recombines TRBV4-3 with TRBJ2-1; D is ambiguous. Germline V gene lookup returns CDR1 LGHNA and CDR2 YSLEER. V was pared by 1 base and J by 1 base, with 11 bases between. The CDR3 is 16 residues long.

The chain uses TRBV27 and TRBJ1-1, with TRBD1 as a possible D gene (6 bases). CDR3 length equals 15 residues. Trimming shortened V by 1 base and J by 5 bases, and 14 bases separated the two germline ends. Looked up from germline, CDR1 is MNHEY and CDR2 is SMNVEV (reference sequence). The CDR3 region is CASSLLGGAGTEAFF. The CDR3 nucleotides are TGTGCCAGCAGTTTATTAGGGGGGGCTGGGACTGAAGCTTTCTTT.

CDR3 in DNA: TGCGCCGTACGAGGTGACGGCCGAAATGAAAAACTGTTTTTT. Its translation: CAVRGDGRNEKLFF. V gene TRBV10-1 combines with J gene TRBJ1-4; D is undetermined. The germline gives CDR1 WNHNN, CDR2 SYGVQD (reference sequence). The length of the CDR3 is 14 residues. V was shortened by 11 bases and J by 5 bases, with 18 bases between the two germline ends.

V is TRBV11-2 and J is TRBJ2-5, with 7 bases matching TRBD1. In germline, CDR1 is SGHAT, CDR2 FQNNGV. V shed 3 bases, J shed 1 base, and the junction held 5 bases outside the gene matches. The CDR3 covers 15 residues. Written as DNA, the CDR3 is TGTGCCAGCAGCTTTAACACAGGGGTCCAAGAGACCCAGTACTTC. Translation: CASSFNTGVQETQYF.

The rearrangement links TRBV6-1 to TRBJ2-1; no clear D. The V gene's germline CDR1 is MNHNS and CDR2 SASEGT. The CDR3 runs to 15 residues. Trimming stripped 7 bases from V and 0 bases from J, with 13 bases between. Written as DNA, the CDR3 is TGTGCCAGCAACCTTCTGCAGGTCTCCTACAATGAGCAGTTCTTC. Translating gives CASNLLQVSYNEQFF.

The chain links TRBV28 to TRBJ2-1; 7 bases are a match to TRBD1. The CDR3 covers 15 residues. With V trimmed by 4 bases and J by 4 bases, 7 bases remained unmatched. Germline loops: CDR1 MDHEN, CDR2 SYDVKM. CDR3 bases: TGTGCCAGCAGTTCTGGACAGGCGGCATACAATGAGCAGTTCTTC. Its protein is CASSSGQAAYNEQFF.

The chain employs TRBV5-1 and TRBJ2-7; 11 positions match TRBD1. Germline V gives CDR1 SGHRS, CDR2 YFSETQ. V was clipped by 0 bases and J by 2 bases; unmatched bases: 7. CDR3 length: 17 residues. CDR3 loop: CASSLAAGTGGTYEQYF. The CDR3 DNA is TGCGCCAGCAGCTTGGCCGCGGGGACAGGGGGTACCTACGAGCAGTACTTC. Looking up the rest from reference TRBV5-1 and TRBJ2-7 gives the full variable domain: KAGVTQTPRYLIKTRGQQVTLSCSPISGHRSVSWYQQTPGQGLQFLFEYFSETQRNKGNFPGRFSGRQFSNSRSEMNVSTLELGDSALYLCASSLAAGTGGTYEQYFGPGTRLTVT.

The chain employs TRBV7-6 and TRBJ2-3; 11 nucleotides match TRBD2. Trimming took 3 bases from V and 4 from J; bases not matched to a gene: 6. This CDR3 spans 16 amino acids. The germline CDR1 and CDR2 sequences are SGHVS and FNYEAQ. The DNA for the CDR3 is TGTGCCAGCAGCTTTAGCGGGAGGGATAATTCAGATACGCAGTATTTT. As protein: CASSFSGRDNSDTQYF.

This clone was picked up a small number of times. The chain recombines TRBV21-1 with TRBJ2-7; the D call TRBD2 from the table was never checked on the DNA. TRBV21-1 is assigned pseudogene status. The CDR3 spans 13 residues. The CDR3 DNA reads as TGTGCCAGCATTTCTTGCACTAGCGGGGGCCTGTACTTC. Translation: CASISCTSGGLYF.

The chain is built from TRBV5-1 and TRBJ2-7; D is perhaps TRBD1 (5 bases). CDR1 and CDR2 (germline): SGHRS, YFSETQ. Trimming removed 2 bases from V and 0 bases from J, with 6 bases in between. The CDR3 spans 13 residues. The CDR3 protein is CASSFDSSYEQYF. CDR3 DNA: TGCGCCAGCAGCTTCGACAGCTCCTACGAGCAGTACTTC.

This chain joins TRBV6-5 and TRBJ2-7, with D maybe TRBD1 (6 bases). The CDR3 is made up of 14 amino acids. V lost 6 bases and J lost 4, with 16 bases in between. In germline, CDR1 is MNHEY, CDR2 SVGAGI. The CDR3 nucleotides are TGTGCCAGCAGCTCCGGGACAAACAAGTACGAGCAGTACTTC. Translation: CASSSGTNKYEQYF.